These 15 T cell receptor beta chains were sequenced from one sample in a study of blood T cell repertoires in COVID-19. Assay: immunoSEQ multiplex PCR; the TCRdb copy retains only in-frame clones and omits some. This sample has around 130,000 clones, with over 75% found just once. Sequencing was carried out using peripheral blood. Every receptor here comes from a man between 35 and 55 years old with active or convalescent COVID-19.

The chain couples TRBV5-4 to TRBJ2-5; TRBD1 aligns across 7 bases. This CDR3 region has 14 residues. Germline CDR1 reads SGHNT; CDR2 reads YYREEE (reference sequence). V dropped 1 base and J dropped 0; count of bases not matched to a gene: 0. The CDR3 here is CASSLTGDQETQYF. The CDR3 nucleotides are TGTGCCAGCAGCTTGACAGGGGACCAAGAGACCCAGTACTTC.

This chain links TRBV18 with TRBJ1-4; 7 positions match TRBD1. V dropped 3 bases and J dropped 7; count of bases not matched to a gene: 5. The CDR3 length is 14 residues. Germline lookup yields CDR1 KGHSH and CDR2 LQKENI. The CDR3 nucleotides read TGTGCCAGCTCACCGGGACAGTCTGGTGAAAAACTGTTTTTT. Its translation: CASSPGQSGEKLFF.

The chain links TRBV3-1 (or the pseudogene TRBV3-2) to TRBJ2-1; possible D gene TRBD2, 6 bases. The CDR3 covers 15 residues. Germline V gene data show CDR1 as LGHDT and CDR2 as YNNKEL (reference sequence). V lost 3 bases and J 4 bases, leaving 13 bases between the germline ends. In nucleotides, the CDR3 is TGTGCCAGCAGCCAGTTCAGCGGGCCTTACAATGAGCAGTTCTTC. It specifies CASSQFSGPYNEQFF.

This chain connects TRBV19 to TRBJ2-3, with 8 bases matching TRBD1. CDR3 length: 13 amino acids. Trimming at V came to 10 bases and at J to 0 bases, leaving 3 bases not matched to a gene. Germline V gene data show CDR1 as LNHDA and CDR2 as SQIVND (reference sequence). The CDR3 DNA sequence: TGTGCCACCAACAGGGGGAGCACAGATACGCAGTATTTT. Its translation is CATNRGSTDTQYF.

The chain has TRBV7-8 and TRBJ1-3; D is unresolved. The ends were cut back, 5 bases at V and 0 bases at J, with 5 bases in the middle. The CDR3 spans 13 residues. CDR1 and CDR2 (germline): SGHVS, FQNEAQ. As DNA, the CDR3 is TGTGCCAGCAGCGTTAACTCTGGAAACACCATATATTTT. Protein product: CASSVNSGNTIYF.

This clone has only a few counts. This rearrangement joins TRBV15 to TRBJ1-6; TRBD1 matches at 9 bases. Germline CDR1 and CDR2: LNHNV and YYDKDF (reference sequence). There are 15 residues in the CDR3. J lost 7 bases, V lost 1 base, and 2 bases had no gene match. CDR3 amino acids: CATSRAGTGNSPLHF. As DNA, the CDR3 is TGTGCCACCAGCAGAGCCGGGACAGGGAATTCACCCCTCCACTTT.

The chain combines TRBV6-6 with TRBJ1-2; D remains ambiguous. The CDR3 spans 11 residues. V gave up 7 bases and J gave up 6 bases, with 9 bases separating them. The germline V gene has CDR1 MNHNY and CDR2 SVGAGI (reference sequence). CDR3 nucleotide sequence: TGTGCCAGCATGGGCGGGGATGGCTACACCTTC. Translated: CASMGGDGYTF.

The chain links TRBV18 to TRBJ1-2, with 11 nucleotides matching TRBD1. The J segment lost 7 bases and the V segment lost 0 bases, leaving 4 bases of the junction unmatched. The CDR3 has 15 amino acids. Germline values: CDR1 KGHSH, CDR2 LQKENI. The CDR3 spells CASSPPGQGAVGYTF. CDR3 nucleotide sequence: TGTGCCAGCTCACCACCTGGACAGGGGGCAGTTGGCTACACCTTC.

The sample holds one count of this clone. The chain employs TRBV30 and TRBJ2-1; 7 positions match TRBD2. Germline V gives CDR1 GTSNPN, CDR2 SVGIG (reference sequence). The V gene end was trimmed by 4 bases and the J gene end by 7 bases; junction bases not matched to a gene: 7. The CDR3 contains 13 residues. This chain's CDR3 is CAWTLGGNNEQFF. CDR3 sequence (DNA): TGTGCCTGGACTTTGGGGGGGAATAATGAGCAGTTCTTC.

CDR3 DNA sequence: TGTGCCAGCAGCTCTGGACAGGGAGGGAATGGGGCCAACGTCCTGACTTTC. Its translation: CASSSGQGGNGANVLTF. The chain uses TRBV7-9 and TRBJ2-6, with a tentative D call TRBD1 (8 bases). The CDR3 is 17 amino acids. CDR1 and CDR2 (germline): SEHNR, FQNEAQ (reference sequence). V was trimmed by 4 bases and J by 3 bases, leaving 16 bases between them. The full variable domain, its missing parts supplied by reference TRBV7-9 and TRBJ2-6, is DTGVSQNPRHKITKRGQNVTFRCDPISEHNRLYWYRQTLGQGPEFLTYFQNEAQLEKSRLLSDRFSAERPKGSFSTLEIQRTEQGDSAMYLCASSSGQGGNGANVLTFGAGSRLTVL.

The DNA for the CDR3 is TGTGCCAGCAGTTCAAGACAGGAAGCGTATGGCTACACCTTC. This gives the protein CASSSRQEAYGYTF. The chain combines TRBV6-2 or TRBV6-3 with TRBJ1-2, with D perhaps TRBD1 (6 bases). V lost 4 bases to trimming and J lost 5 bases, with 14 bases between them. Germline CDR1 MNHEY, CDR2 SVGEGT. This CDR3 has 14 amino acids.

V and J are TRBV24-1 and TRBJ2-3, with D possibly being TRBD1 (5 bases). V lost 5 bases and J 4 bases, leaving 9 bases between the germline ends. Germline assignment: CDR1 KGHDR and CDR2 SFDVKD. This CDR3 region has 13 residues. CDR3 nucleotides: TGTGCCACCAGTGCAGGGTGGGCAGATACGCAGTATTTT. The encoded protein is CATSAGWADTQYF.

The V and J genes are TRBV14 and TRBJ2-2; D unclear. This CDR3 is 15 amino acids long. Germline V CDR1 and CDR2: SGHDN, FVKESK. The V and J ends lost 1 base and 1 base respectively, with 7 bases between them. The CDR3 DNA sequence: TGTGCCAGCAGCCAAGCACTAAAGAACACCGGGGAGCTGTTTTTT. Its translation: CASSQALKNTGELFF.

The chain employs TRBV3-1 (or the pseudogene TRBV3-2) and TRBJ2-3; weak D call: TRBD2 (5 bases). CDR3 size: 12 residues. The germline V gene has CDR1 LGHDT and CDR2 YNNKEL (reference sequence). The V end lost 4 bases, the J end lost 6 bases, and 8 bases lay between the germline ends. Written as DNA, the CDR3 is TGTGCCAGCAGCCCCGGGGTGGATACGCAGTATTTT. Translated, it gives CASSPGVDTQYF.

This clone was recorded a few times. The chain couples TRBV6-2 or TRBV6-3 to TRBJ2-7; possible D gene TRBD1, 5 bases. CDR3 length equals 14 residues. CDR1 and CDR2 from the germline V gene are MNHEY and SVGEGT. Trimming removed 2 bases from V and 3 bases from J, with 11 bases in between. For the CDR3, the DNA is TGTGCCAGCAGTTACGGCACAGGCGGCTACGAGCAGTACTTC. Protein: CASSYGTGGYEQYF.